This TCR beta chain was captured by sequencing in a study of glioma-infiltrating T cells after dendritic cell vaccination. TCRdb's copy holds only in-frame clones and misses some; the assay was immunoSEQ multiplex PCR. The repertoire holds 110,000 or so clones, with around 90% as singletons. The CDR3 has 14 residues. Germline lookup yields CDR1 PRHDT and CDR2 FYEKMQ (reference sequence). J was trimmed by 2 bases and V by 6 bases; bases with no gene match: 6. Time point noted: after dendritic cell vaccination, including at tumor progression/relapse. Before vaccination, two weeks after the third vaccination, and at progression, PBMC were collected.

V gene TRBV13 combines with J gene TRBJ2-7; 8 bases are shared with TRBD2. The sequence came from a human donor with glioblastoma. Sequenced here: blood, sampled after dendritic cell vaccination. CDR3 in DNA: TGTGCCAGCAGGATTAGCGGGACGACCTACGAGCAGTACTTC. Amino acid sequence: CASRISGTTYEQYF.